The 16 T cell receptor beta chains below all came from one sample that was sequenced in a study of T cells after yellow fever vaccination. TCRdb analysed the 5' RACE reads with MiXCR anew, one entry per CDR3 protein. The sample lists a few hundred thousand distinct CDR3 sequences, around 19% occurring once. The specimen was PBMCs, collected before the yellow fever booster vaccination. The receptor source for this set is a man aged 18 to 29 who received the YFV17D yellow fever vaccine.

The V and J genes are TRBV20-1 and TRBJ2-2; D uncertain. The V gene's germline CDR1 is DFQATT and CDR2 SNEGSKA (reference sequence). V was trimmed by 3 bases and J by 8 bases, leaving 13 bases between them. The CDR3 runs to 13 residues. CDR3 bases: TGCAGTGCTAGCGGGCCTGACCCAGGGGAGCTGTTTTTT. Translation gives CSASGPDPGELFF.

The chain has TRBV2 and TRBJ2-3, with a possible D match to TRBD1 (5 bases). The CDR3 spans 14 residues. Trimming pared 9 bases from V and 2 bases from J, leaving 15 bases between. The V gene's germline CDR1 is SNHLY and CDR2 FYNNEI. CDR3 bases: TGTGCCAGTTCCACAGGCTTACACACAGATACGCAGTATTTT. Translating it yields CASSTGLHTDTQYF.

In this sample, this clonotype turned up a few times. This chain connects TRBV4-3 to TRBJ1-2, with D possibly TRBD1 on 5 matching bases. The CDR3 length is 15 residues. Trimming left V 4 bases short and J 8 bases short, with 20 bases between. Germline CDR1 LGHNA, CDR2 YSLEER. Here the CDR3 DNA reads TGCGCCAGCAGCCGGGAGGGGAGCCTCAAAGGGGGCTACACCTTC. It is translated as CASSREGSLKGGYTF.

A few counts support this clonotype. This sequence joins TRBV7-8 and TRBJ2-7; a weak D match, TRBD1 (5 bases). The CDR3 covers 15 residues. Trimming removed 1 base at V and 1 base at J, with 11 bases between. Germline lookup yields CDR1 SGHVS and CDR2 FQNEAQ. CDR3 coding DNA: TGTGCCAGCAGCTTAGTTCAGGGCGGTTCCTACGAGCAGTACTTC. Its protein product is CASSLVQGGSYEQYF.

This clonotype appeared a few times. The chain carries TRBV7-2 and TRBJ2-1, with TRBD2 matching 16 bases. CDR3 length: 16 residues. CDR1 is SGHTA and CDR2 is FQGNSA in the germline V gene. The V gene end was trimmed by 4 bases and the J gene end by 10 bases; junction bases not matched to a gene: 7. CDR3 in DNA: TGTGCCAGCAGCTCCCGGGGACTAGCGGGGGGGCTCGAGCAGTTCTTC. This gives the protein CASSSRGLAGGLEQFF.

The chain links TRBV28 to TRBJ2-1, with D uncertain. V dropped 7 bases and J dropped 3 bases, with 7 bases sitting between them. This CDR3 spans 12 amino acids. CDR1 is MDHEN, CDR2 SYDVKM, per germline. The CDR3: CASTDLYNEQFF. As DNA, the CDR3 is TGTGCCAGCACGGATCTCTACAATGAGCAGTTCTTC.

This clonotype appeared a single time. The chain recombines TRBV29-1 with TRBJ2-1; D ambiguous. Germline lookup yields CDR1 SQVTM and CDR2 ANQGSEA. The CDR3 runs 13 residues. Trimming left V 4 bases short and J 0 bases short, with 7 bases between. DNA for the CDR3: TGCAGCGTTGCACCGAGCTCCTACAATGAGCAGTTCTTC. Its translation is CSVAPSSYNEQFF.

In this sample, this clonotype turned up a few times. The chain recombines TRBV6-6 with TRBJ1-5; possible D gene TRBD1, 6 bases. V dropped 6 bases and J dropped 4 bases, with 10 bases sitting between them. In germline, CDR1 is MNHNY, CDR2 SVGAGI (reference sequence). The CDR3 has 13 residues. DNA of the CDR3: TGTGCCAGCAGGGTACAGGGAAATCAGCCCCAGCATTTT. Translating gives CASRVQGNQPQHF.

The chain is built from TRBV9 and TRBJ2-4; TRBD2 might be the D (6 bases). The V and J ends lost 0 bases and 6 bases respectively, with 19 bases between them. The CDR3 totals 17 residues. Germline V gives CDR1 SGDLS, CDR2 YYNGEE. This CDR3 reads CASSVGYSGDQTNIQYF. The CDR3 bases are TGTGCCAGCAGCGTAGGTTATTCGGGGGATCAGACAAACATTCAGTACTTC.

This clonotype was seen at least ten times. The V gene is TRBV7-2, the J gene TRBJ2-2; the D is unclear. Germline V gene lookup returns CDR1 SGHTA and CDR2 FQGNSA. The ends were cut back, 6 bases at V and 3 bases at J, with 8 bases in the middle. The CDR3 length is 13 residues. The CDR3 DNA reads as TGTGCCAGCAGTCCCCGGGACACCGGGGAGCTGTTTTTT. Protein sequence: CASSPRDTGELFF.

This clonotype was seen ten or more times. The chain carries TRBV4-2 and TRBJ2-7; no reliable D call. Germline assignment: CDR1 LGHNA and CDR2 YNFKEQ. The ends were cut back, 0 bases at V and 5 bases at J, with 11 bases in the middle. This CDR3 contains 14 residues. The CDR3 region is CASSQEVGRNEQYV. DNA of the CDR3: TGTGCCAGCAGCCAAGAGGTAGGGCGCAACGAGCAGTACGTC.

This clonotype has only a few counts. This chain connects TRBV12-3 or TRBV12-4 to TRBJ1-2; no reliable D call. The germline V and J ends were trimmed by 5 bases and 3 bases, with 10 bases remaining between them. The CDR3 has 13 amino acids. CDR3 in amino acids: CASSGRFDYGYTF. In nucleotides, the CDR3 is TGTGCCAGCAGTGGCCGCTTCGACTATGGCTACACCTTC.

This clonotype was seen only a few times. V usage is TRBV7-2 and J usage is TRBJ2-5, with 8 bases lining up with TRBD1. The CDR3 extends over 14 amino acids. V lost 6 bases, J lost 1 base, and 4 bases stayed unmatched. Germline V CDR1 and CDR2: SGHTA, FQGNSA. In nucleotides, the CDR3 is TGTGCCAGCAGGAAAACAGGGGGCCAAGAGACCCAGTACTTC. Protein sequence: CASRKTGGQETQYF. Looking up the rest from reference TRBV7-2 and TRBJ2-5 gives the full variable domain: GAGVSQSPSNKVTEKGKDVELRCDPISGHTALYWYRQSLGQGLEFLIYFQGNSAPDKSGLPSDRFSAERTGGSVSTLTIQRTQQEDSAVYLCASRKTGGQETQYFGPGTRLLVL.

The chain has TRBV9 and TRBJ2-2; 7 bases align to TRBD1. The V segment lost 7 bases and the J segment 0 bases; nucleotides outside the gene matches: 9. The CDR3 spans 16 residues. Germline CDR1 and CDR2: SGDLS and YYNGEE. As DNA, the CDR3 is TGTGCCAGCGGGAGCCGAGGGACAGCGAACACCGGGGAGCTGTTTTTT. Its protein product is CASGSRGTANTGELFF.

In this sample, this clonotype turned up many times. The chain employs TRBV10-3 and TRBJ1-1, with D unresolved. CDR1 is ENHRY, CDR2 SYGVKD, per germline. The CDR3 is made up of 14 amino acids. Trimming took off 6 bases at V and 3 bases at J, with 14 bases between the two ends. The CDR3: CAIRRDDLYTEAFF. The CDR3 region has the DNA TGTGCCATCAGACGTGACGACCTCTACACTGAAGCTTTCTTT.

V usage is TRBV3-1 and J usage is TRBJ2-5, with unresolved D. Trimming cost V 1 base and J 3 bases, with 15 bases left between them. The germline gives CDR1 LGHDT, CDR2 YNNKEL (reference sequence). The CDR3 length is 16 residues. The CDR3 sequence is CASSQVPTRMKETQYF. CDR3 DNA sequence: TGTGCCAGCAGCCAAGTCCCGACAAGGATGAAAGAGACCCAGTACTTC.